This is a list of T cell receptor beta chains from one sample in a study of shared clonotypes between healthy human individuals. The data were produced by immunoSEQ multiplex PCR, yet TCRdb's version contains in-frame clones alone and is incomplete. The table includes a few million clones, 92% detected once. Material for sequencing was naive CD4+ T cells from PBMCs. These receptors all come from a young man in good health. Some clones in this sample may be carry-over from other donors' samples. Each CDR3 is given with its conserved first and last residue. The D gene is left open where the match is weak. Clone sizes are given selectively: once, few, many, or a class where the clone is expanded.

d_call j_call v_call clone_size cdr3_length cdr3_aa cdr3_nt
NA TRBJ1-1 TRBV28 once 14 CASSLSPLGGGAFF TGTGCCAGCAGTTTATCCCCCCTAGGGGGGGGAGCTTTCTTT
TRBD1 TRBJ2-5 TRBV30 NA 15 CAWSVQGTERETQYF TGTGCCTGGAGTGTACAAGGGACAGAGAGAGAGACCCAGTACTTC
TRBD2 TRBJ2-7 TRBV19 NA 15 CASTPGGASSYEQYF TGTGCCAGTACCCCGGGGGGGGCGAGCTCCTACGAGCAGTACTTC
NA TRBJ1-4 TRBV29-1 once 13 CSVDFGLGEKLFF TGCAGCGTTGATTTCGGGTTAGGGGAAAAACTGTTTTTT
NA TRBJ1-4 TRBV6-6 NA 14 CASSYRTANEKLFF TGTGCCAGCAGTTACCGGACAGCTAATGAAAAACTGTTTTTT
NA TRBJ2-5 TRBV20-1 few 10 CSARKETQYF TGCAGTGCTAGGAAAGAGACCCAGTACTTC
NA TRBJ2-1 TRBV10-1 NA 16 CASTDPGTLLYNEQFF TGCGCCAGCACCGACCCCGGGACTCTCTTATACAATGAGCAGTTCTTC
NA TRBJ1-1 TRBV18 NA 16 CASSPLGGATNTEAFF TGTGCCAGCTCACCACTGGGGGGCGCGACGAACACTGAAGCTTTCTTT
NA TRBJ2-7 TRBV28 once 13 CASSIQGPYEQYF TGTGCCAGCAGCATACAGGGCCCCTACGAGCAGTACTTC
NA TRBJ1-4 TRBV6-5 few 15 CASSYSGGTGEKLFF TGTGCCAGCAGTTACTCAGGGGGTACGGGTGAAAAACTGTTTTTT
NA TRBJ2-3 TRBV7-2 NA 17 CASRKGTGGVPSDTQYF TGTGCCAGCAGAAAGGGGACCGGGGGCGTCCCTTCAGATACGCAGTATTTT
TRBD1 TRBJ2-1 TRBV12-5 NA 16 CASGLNSRDSYNEQFF TGTGCTAGTGGTTTGAATTCACGGGACAGTTACAATGAGCAGTTCTTC
TRBD1 TRBJ1-5 TRBV19 few 17 CASSIVGSGGGLQPQHF TGTGCCAGTAGTATAGTAGGGTCAGGGGGAGGGCTTCAGCCCCAGCATTTT
TRBD1 TRBJ1-1 TRBV5-1 NA 15 CASSPGQGFLSEAFF TGCGCCAGCAGCCCCGGACAGGGCTTTTTATCTGAAGCTTTCTTT
TRBD1 TRBJ2-1 TRBV18 NA 16 CASSPPRGGAYNEQFF TGTGCCAGCTCACCACCAAGAGGGGGCGCCTACAATGAGCAGTTCTTC
NA TRBJ2-4 TRBV18 NA 15 CASSPREGAKNIQYF TGTGCCAGCTCACCCCGGGAAGGGGCCAAAAACATTCAGTACTTC
TRBD2 TRBJ2-3 TRBV28 NA 16 CASSPVRLAGTDTQYF TGTGCCAGCAGTCCGGTGAGACTAGCGGGAACCGATACGCAGTATTTT
TRBD1 TRBJ2-5 TRBV18 once 15 CASSRPGTGEETQYF TGTGCCAGCTCACGTCCCGGGACAGGGGAAGAGACCCAGTACTTC
NA TRBJ1-1 TRBV19 few 12 CALKGTNTEAFF TGTGCCTTAAAGGGGACGAACACTGAAGCTTTCTTT
NA TRBJ2-4 TRBV5-6 NA 15 CASSSFSGGKNIQYF TGTGCCAGCAGCTCATTCTCGGGCGGGAAAAACATTCAGTACTTC
NA TRBJ2-1 TRBV9 NA 14 CASSPGGSYNEQFF TGTGCCAGCAGCCCCGGGGGCTCCTACAATGAGCAGTTCTTC
NA TRBJ1-1 TRBV5-1 NA 15 CASSLLVQGPTEAFF TGCGCCAGCAGCTTGTTAGTGCAGGGTCCAACTGAAGCTTTCTTT
NA TRBJ2-2 TRBV5-8 NA 13 CASSLSHTGELFF TGTGCCAGCAGCCTCTCGCACACCGGGGAGCTGTTTTTT
TRBD1 TRBJ1-5 TRBV9 NA 14 CASSVGTGSQPQHF TGTGCCAGCAGCGTAGGGACAGGGTCGCAGCCCCAGCATTTT
NA TRBJ2-3 TRBV4-1 NA 16 CASSQERGGSTDTQYF TGCGCCAGCAGCCAGGAGAGGGGGGGGAGCACAGATACGCAGTATTTT
NA TRBJ2-6 TRBV29-1 NA 15 CSVEDTRFGANVLTF TGCAGCGTTGAAGACACTCGATTCGGGGCCAACGTCCTGACTTTC
NA TRBJ1-5 TRBV4-1 NA 13 CASSQGMAQPQHF TGCGCCAGCAGCCAAGGTATGGCTCAGCCCCAGCATTTT
NA TRBJ2-5 TRBV7-2 NA 12 CASSLGRETQYF TGTGCCAGCAGCTTAGGCCGAGAGACCCAGTACTTC
NA TRBJ2-7 TRBV7-3 NA 12 CASSSDGYEQYF TGTGCCAGCAGCTCGGACGGATACGAGCAGTACTTC
NA TRBJ1-3 TRBV27 NA 15 CASSLDSRSGNTIYF TGTGCCAGCAGTTTAGACAGTCGCTCTGGAAACACCATATATTTT